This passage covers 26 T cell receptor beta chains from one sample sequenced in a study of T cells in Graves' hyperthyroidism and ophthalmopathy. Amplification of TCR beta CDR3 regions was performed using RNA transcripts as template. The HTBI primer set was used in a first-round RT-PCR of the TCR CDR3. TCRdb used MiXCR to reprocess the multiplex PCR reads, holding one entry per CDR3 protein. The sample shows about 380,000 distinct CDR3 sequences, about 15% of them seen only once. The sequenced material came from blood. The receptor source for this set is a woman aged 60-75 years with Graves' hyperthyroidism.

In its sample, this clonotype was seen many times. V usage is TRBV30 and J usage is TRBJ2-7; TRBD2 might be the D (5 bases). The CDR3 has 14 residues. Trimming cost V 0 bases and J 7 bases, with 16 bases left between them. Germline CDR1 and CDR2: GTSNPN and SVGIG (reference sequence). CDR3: CAWSVDSLAWEQYF. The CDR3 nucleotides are TGTGCCTGGAGTGTGGACTCCCTGGCGTGGGAGCAGTACTTC.

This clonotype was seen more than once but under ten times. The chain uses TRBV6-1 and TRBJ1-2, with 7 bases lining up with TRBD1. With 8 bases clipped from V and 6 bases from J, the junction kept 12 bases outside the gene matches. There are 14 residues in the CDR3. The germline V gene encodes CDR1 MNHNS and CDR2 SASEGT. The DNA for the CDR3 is TGTGCCAGCTGCCGTGACAGGGACGGCGATGGCTACACCTTC. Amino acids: CASCRDRDGDGYTF.

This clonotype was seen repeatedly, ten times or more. This chain's CDR3 is CASSRLAGGYEQYF. DNA of the CDR3: TGTGCCAGCAGCAGACTAGCGGGAGGTTACGAGCAGTACTTC. The rearrangement links TRBV7-9 to TRBJ2-7; 13 bases line up with TRBD2. The CDR3 spans 14 residues. Germline assignment: CDR1 SEHNR and CDR2 FQNEAQ (reference sequence). The V gene end was trimmed by 5 bases and the J gene end by 4 bases; junction bases not matched to a gene: 2.

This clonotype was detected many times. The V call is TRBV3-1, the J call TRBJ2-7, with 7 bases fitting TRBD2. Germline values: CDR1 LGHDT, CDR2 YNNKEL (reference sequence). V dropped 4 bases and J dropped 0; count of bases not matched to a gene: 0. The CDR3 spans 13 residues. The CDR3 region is CASSREGSYEQYF. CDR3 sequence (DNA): TGTGCCAGCAGCCGGGAGGGCTCCTACGAGCAGTACTTC.

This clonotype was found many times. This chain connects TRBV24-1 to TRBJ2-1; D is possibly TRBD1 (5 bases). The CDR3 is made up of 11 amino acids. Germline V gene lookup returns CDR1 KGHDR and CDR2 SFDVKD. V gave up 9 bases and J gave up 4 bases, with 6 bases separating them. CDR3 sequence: CATQGYNEQFF. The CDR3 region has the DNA TGTGCCACCCAGGGTTACAATGAGCAGTTCTTC.

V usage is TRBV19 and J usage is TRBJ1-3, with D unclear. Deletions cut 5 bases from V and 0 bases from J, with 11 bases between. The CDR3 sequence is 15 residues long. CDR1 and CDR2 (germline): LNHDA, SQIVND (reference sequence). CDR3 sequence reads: CASSLGSSSGNTIYF. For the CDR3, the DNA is TGTGCCAGTAGTCTGGGATCCAGCTCTGGAAACACCATATATTTT.

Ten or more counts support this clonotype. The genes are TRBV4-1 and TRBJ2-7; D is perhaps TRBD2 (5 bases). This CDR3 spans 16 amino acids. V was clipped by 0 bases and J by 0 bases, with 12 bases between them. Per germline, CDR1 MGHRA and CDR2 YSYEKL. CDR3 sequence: CASSQELAGSSYEQYF. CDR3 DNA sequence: TGCGCCAGCAGCCAAGAGCTGGCGGGCAGCTCCTACGAGCAGTACTTC.

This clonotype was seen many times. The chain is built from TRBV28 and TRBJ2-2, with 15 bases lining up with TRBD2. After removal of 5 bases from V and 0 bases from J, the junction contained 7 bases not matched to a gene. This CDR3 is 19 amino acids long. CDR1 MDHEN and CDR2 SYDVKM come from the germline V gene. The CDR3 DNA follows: TGTGCCAGCAGTACCCCCGGACTAGCGGGAGGGCCGAACACCGGGGAGCTGTTTTTT. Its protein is CASSTPGLAGGPNTGELFF.

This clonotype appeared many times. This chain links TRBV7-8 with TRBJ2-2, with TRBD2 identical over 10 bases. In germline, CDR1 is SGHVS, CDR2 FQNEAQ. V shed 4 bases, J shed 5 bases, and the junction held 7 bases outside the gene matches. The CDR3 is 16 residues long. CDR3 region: CASSYGLAARTGELFF. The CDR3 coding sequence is TGTGCCAGCAGCTACGGACTAGCGGCAAGGACCGGGGAGCTGTTTTTT. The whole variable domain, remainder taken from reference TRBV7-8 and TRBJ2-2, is GAGVSQSPRYKVAKRGQDVALRCDPISGHVSLFWYQQALGQGPEFLTYFQNEAQLDKSGLPSDRFFAERPEGSVSTLKIQRTQQEDSAVYLCASSYGLAARTGELFFGEGSRLTVL.

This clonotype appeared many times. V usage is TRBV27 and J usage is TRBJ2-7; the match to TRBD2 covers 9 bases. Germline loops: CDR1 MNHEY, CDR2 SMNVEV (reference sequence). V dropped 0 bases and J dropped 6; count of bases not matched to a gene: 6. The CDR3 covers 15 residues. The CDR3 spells CASSLSGRAGGEQYF. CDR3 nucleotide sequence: TGTGCCAGCAGTTTATCTGGGAGAGCGGGAGGCGAGCAGTACTTC.

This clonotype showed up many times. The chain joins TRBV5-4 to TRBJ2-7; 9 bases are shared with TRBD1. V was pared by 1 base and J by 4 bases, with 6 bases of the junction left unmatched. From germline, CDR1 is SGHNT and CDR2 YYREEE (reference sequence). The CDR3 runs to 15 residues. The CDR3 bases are TGTGCCAGCAGCTTGACCGGACAGGGGAAATACGAGCAGTACTTC. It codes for CASSLTGQGKYEQYF.

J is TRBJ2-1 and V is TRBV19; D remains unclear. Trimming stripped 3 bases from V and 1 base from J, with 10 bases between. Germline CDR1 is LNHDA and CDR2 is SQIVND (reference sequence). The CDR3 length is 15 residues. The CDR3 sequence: CASSIVGRSYNEQFF. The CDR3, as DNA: TGTGCCAGTAGTATTGTGGGAAGATCCTACAATGAGCAGTTCTTC.

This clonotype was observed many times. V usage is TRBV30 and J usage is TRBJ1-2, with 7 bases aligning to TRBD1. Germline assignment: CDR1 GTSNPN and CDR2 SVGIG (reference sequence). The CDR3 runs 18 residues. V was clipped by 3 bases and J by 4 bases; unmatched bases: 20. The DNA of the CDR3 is TGTGCCTGGAGCCTAGAGTACTCCCTTCGCCAGGGGGTCTATGGCTACACCTTC. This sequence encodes CAWSLEYSLRQGVYGYTF.

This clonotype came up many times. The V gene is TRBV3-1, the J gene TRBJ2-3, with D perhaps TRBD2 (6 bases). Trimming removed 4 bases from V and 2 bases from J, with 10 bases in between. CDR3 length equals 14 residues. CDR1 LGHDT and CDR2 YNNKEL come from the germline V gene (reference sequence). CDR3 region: CASSREVNTDTQYF. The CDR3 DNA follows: TGTGCCAGCAGCCGGGAGGTAAACACAGATACGCAGTATTTT.

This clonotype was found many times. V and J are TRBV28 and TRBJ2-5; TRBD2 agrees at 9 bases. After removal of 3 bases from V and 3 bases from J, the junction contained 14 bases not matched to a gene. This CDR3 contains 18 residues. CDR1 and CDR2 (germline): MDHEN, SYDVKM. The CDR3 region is CASSFGGSSSSGKETQYF. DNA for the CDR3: TGTGCCAGCAGTTTTGGGGGTAGTAGTTCTAGCGGGAAAGAGACCCAGTACTTC.

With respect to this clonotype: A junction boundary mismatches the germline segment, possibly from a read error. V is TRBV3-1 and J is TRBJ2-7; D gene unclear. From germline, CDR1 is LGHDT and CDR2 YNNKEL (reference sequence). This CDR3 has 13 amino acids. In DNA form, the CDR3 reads TGTGCCAGCCGCCAAATCGACTCCTACGAGCAGTACTTC. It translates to CASRQIDSYEQYF.

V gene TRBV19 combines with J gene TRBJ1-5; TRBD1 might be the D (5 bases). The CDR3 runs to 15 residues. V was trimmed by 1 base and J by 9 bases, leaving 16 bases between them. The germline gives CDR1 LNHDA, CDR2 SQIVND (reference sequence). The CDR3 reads CASSIGTRGSWPQHF. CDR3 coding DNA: TGTGCCAGTAGTATAGGAACGAGGGGATCGTGGCCCCAGCATTTT.

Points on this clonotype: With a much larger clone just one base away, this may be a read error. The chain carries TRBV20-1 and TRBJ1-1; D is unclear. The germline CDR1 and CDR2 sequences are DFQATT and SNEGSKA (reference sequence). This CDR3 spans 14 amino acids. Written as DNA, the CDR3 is TGCAGTGCTGGAGACCGGGTGGTGAACACTGAAGCTTTCTTT. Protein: CSAGDRVVNTEAFF.

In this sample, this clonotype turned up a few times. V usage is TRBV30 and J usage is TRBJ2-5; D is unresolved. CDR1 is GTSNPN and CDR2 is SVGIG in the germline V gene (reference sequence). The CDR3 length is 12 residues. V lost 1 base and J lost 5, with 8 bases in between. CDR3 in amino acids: CAWSAYLETQYF. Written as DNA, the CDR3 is TGTGCCTGGAGTGCATATCTGGAGACCCAGTACTTC. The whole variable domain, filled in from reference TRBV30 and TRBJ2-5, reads SQTIHQWPATLVQPVGSPLSLECTVEGTSNPNLYWYRQAAGRGLQLLFYSVGIGQISSEVPQNLSASRPQDRQFILSSKKLLLSDSGFYLCAWSAYLETQYFGPGTRLLVL.

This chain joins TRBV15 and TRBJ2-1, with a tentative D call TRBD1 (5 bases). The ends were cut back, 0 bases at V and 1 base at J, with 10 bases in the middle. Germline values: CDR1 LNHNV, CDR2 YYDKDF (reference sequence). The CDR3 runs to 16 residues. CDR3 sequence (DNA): TGTGCCACCAGCAGAGATAGAGACAGTTCCTACAATGAGCAGTTCTTC. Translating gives CATSRDRDSSYNEQFF. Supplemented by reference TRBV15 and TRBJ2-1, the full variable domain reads DAMVIQNPRYQVTQFGKPVTLSCSQTLNHNVMYWYQQKSSQAPKLLFHYYDKDFNNEADTPDNFQSRRPNTSFCFLDIRSPGLGDTAMYLCATSRDRDSSYNEQFFGPGTRLTVL.

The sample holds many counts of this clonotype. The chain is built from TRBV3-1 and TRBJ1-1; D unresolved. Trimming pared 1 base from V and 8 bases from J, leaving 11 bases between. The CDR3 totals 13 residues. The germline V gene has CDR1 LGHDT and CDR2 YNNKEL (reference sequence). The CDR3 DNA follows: TGTGCCAGCAGCCAAGGAGTCGGGCACGAAGCTTTCTTT. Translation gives CASSQGVGHEAFF.

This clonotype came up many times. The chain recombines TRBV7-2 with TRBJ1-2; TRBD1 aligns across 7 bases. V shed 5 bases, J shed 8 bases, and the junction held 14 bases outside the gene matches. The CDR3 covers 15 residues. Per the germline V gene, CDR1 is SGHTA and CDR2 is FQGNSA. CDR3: CASSPHHYQGDGYTF. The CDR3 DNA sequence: TGTGCCAGCAGCCCTCACCACTATCAGGGGGACGGCTACACCTTC.

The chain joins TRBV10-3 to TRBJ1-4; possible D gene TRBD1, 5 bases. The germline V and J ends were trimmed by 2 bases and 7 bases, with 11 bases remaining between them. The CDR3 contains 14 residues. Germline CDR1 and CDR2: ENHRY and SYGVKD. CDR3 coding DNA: TGTGCCATCAGTGAGGGCAGGGATGGTGAAAAACTGTTTTTT. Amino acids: CAISEGRDGEKLFF.

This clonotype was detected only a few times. The CDR3 here is CATSRLQGDHEQYF. CDR3 nucleotide sequence: TGTGCCACCAGCAGGTTACAAGGTGACCACGAGCAGTACTTC. The V call is TRBV15, the J call TRBJ2-7; no definite D call. Germline lookup yields CDR1 LNHNV and CDR2 YYDKDF (reference sequence). This CDR3 comprises 14 residues. The V end was cut by 3 bases, the J end by 5 bases, with 14 bases between.

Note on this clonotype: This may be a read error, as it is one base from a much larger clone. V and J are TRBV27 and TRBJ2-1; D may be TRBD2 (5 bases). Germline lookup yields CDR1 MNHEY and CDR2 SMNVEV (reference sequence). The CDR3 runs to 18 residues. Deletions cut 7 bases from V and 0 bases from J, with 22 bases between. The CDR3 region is CASNPGRAWGVSYNEQFF. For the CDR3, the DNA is TGTGCCAGCAACCCGGGGAGAGCATGGGGTGTCTCCTACAATGAGCAGTTCTTC.

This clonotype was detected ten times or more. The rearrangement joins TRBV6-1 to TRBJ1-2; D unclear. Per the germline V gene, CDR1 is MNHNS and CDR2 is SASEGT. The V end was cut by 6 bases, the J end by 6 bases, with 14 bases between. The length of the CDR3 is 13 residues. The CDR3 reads CASSPRGLHGYTF. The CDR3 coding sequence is TGTGCCAGCAGCCCACGGGGTCTGCATGGCTACACCTTC.